These 13 T cell receptor beta chains were all obtained from the same sample, sequenced in a study of graft-versus-host responses after intestinal transplantation. Sequencing was performed with immunoSEQ multiplex PCR; in TCRdb, only in-frame clones are kept and a portion is missing. The sample lists under 15,000 clones; over 60% were seen once. Lymphocytes from graft epithelium and lamina propria were isolated. The specimen was ileum tissue, collected approximately 27 days after intestinal transplant. Every receptor here comes from a human patient who received an intestinal transplant, so some T cells may come from the graft donor.

The rearrangement links TRBV11-2 to TRBJ2-7; 8 bases fit TRBD2. V was pared by 6 bases and J by 7 bases, with 11 bases of the junction left unmatched. Germline V gene data show CDR1 as SGHAT and CDR2 as FQNNGV. The CDR3 sequence is 14 residues long. CDR3 loop: CASRPWTSGGEQYF. CDR3 nucleotide sequence: TGTGCCAGCAGACCATGGACTTCGGGGGGGGAGCAGTACTTC.

The chain has TRBV25-1 and TRBJ2-6; maybe TRBD1 (5 bases). Germline loops: CDR1 MGHDK, CDR2 SYGVNS. V was clipped by 4 bases and J by 5 bases, with 18 bases between them. This CDR3 has 17 residues. The CDR3 here is CASSGESGQSRANVLTF. CDR3 DNA sequence: TGTGCCAGCAGTGGCGAGTCTGGACAAAGTCGGGCCAACGTCCTGACTTTC.

The chain uses TRBV5-1 and TRBJ2-7, with TRBD1 identical over 7 bases. The V segment lost 4 bases and the J segment 6 bases; nucleotides outside the gene matches: 4. Germline V gives CDR1 SGHRS, CDR2 YFSETQ. The CDR3 is 12 residues long. The CDR3 loop is CASSPDRIEQYV. In nucleotides, the CDR3 is TGCGCCAGCAGCCCGGACAGGATCGAGCAGTACGTC.

The V call is TRBV2, the J call TRBJ2-2; D unclear. The CDR3 has 15 residues. The V end was cut by 4 bases, the J end by 4 bases, with 13 bases between. Germline CDR1 is SNHLY and CDR2 is FYNNEI. This CDR3 is CASSGRLRSTGELFF. The CDR3 nucleotides read TGTGCCAGCAGTGGTCGGCTACGGAGCACCGGGGAGCTGTTTTTT.

The gene calls are TRBV6-1 and TRBJ2-7, with 7 bases aligning to TRBD1. The germline V gene encodes CDR1 MNHNS and CDR2 SASEGT. This CDR3 spans 11 amino acids. Trimming cost V 7 bases and J 7 bases; bases outside gene matches: 4. The CDR3 DNA sequence: TGTGCCAGCATGAGGGGGCATGAGCAGTACGTC. It translates to CASMRGHEQYV.

This clone was found a few times. The chain uses TRBV28 and TRBJ2-1; possibly TRBD2 for D (5 bases). CDR3 length: 16 amino acids. V was cut by 1 base and J by 4 bases, with 14 bases left in between. Germline-derived CDR1 and CDR2 are MDHEN and SYDVKM. CDR3 nucleotide sequence: TGTGCCAGCAGTTTATCGGCGAGCGGTGGGTACAATGAGCAGTTCTTC. Translated, it gives CASSLSASGGYNEQFF.

The count of this clone is one. The genes are TRBV30 and TRBJ1-3, with 8 nucleotides matching TRBD1. In germline, CDR1 is GTSNPN, CDR2 SVGIG (reference sequence). Trimming at V came to 1 base and at J to 2 bases, leaving 1 base not matched to a gene. The CDR3 totals 14 residues. The CDR3 DNA is TGTGCCTGGAGTGGGACAGGGACTGGAAACACCATATATTTT. As protein: CAWSGTGTGNTIYF.

The chain links TRBV6-1 to TRBJ2-3; 7 bases are shared with TRBD2. V shed 7 bases, J shed 5 bases, and the junction held 12 bases outside the gene matches. This CDR3 is 15 amino acids long. CDR1 is MNHNS, CDR2 SASEGT, per germline. The CDR3 bases are TGTGCCAGCAATCCGCTAAGCGGGGAGATAGATACGCAGTATTTT. Residues: CASNPLSGEIDTQYF.

This CDR3 reads CASSFNTGQVSEQYV. The CDR3 bases are TGTGCCAGCAGCTTCAACACGGGACAGGTTTCCGAGCAGTACGTC. The chain couples TRBV11-2 to TRBJ2-7, with 8 positions matching TRBD1. V was pared by 3 bases and J by 6 bases, with 10 bases of the junction left unmatched. There are 15 residues in the CDR3. Germline assignment: CDR1 SGHAT and CDR2 FQNNGV.

The J gene is TRBJ1-1, the V gene TRBV5-5, with 9 bases identical to TRBD1. This CDR3 region has 14 residues. Germline V gene lookup returns CDR1 SGHKS and CDR2 YYEKEE (reference sequence). The ends lost 3 bases at V and 6 bases at J; junction bases unmatched: 6. CDR3 sequence (DNA): TGTGCCAGCAGCTGGGCACAGGGGGCCTCTGAAGCTTTCTTT. It is translated as CASSWAQGASEAFF.

The rearrangement links TRBV9 to TRBJ1-1, with D possibly matching TRBD1 (5 bases). V lost 3 bases and J lost 6, with 18 bases in between. CDR3 length equals 15 residues. Germline V gene data show CDR1 as SGDLS and CDR2 as YYNGEE. The CDR3 region is CASSADPWTSAEAFF. In DNA form, the CDR3 reads TGTGCCAGCAGCGCTGACCCATGGACATCCGCTGAAGCTTTCTTT.

This clone turned up a few times. The chain uses TRBV7-2 and TRBJ1-2, with a possible D match to TRBD1 (6 bases). In germline, CDR1 is SGHTA, CDR2 FQGNSA. V gave up 5 bases and J gave up 5 bases, with 9 bases separating them. The CDR3 is 12 residues long. CDR3 sequence: CASSPTGYGYTF. The CDR3 nucleotides are TGTGCCAGCAGCCCGACAGGTTATGGCTACACCTTC.

V gene TRBV28 combines with J gene TRBJ1-5; D gene uncertain. From germline, CDR1 is MDHEN and CDR2 SYDVKM. The ends were cut back, 5 bases at V and 4 bases at J, with 12 bases in the middle. The CDR3 loop spans 14 amino acids. The CDR3 loop reads CASSRARTNQPQHF. The CDR3 bases are TGTGCCAGCAGTCGTGCCAGAACGAATCAGCCCCAGCATTTT.